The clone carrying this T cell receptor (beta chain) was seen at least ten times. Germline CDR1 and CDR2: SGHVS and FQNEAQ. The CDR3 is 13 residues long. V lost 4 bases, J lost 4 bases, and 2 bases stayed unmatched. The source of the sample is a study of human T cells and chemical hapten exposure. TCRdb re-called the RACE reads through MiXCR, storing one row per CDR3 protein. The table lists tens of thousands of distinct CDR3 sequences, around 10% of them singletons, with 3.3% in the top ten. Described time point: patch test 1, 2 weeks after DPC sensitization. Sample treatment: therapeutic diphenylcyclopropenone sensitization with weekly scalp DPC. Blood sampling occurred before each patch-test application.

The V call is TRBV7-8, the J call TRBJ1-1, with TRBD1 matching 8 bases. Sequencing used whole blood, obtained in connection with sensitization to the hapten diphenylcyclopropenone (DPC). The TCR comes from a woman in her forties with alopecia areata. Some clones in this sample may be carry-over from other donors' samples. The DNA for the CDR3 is TGTGCCAGCAGCTCCGACAGGGGCACTGAAGCTTTCTTT. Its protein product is CASSSDRGTEAFF.